This T cell receptor beta chain was captured in a study of cytomegalovirus exposure and HLA in healthy donors. General observations from the study: An apparent linkage of common viral pathogens to several of the most significant clusters emerged in a later analysis. Most CMV-associated TCR beta chains appeared HLA-restricted in a later analysis.

The count of this clone is one. Its antigen is as yet unknown. Amplification used 60 Vbeta primers and 13 Jbeta primers. In the original workflow: Approximately 11 million of the 60 million to 90 million unique TCR beta chains counted in a later analysis were shared. The repertoire was sequenced with immunoSEQ multiplex PCR; TCRdb's copy has only in-frame clones and lacks some. The V and J calls and the clone size are those of that table, but D and trimming were determined from the DNA. The repertoire holds more than 100,000 clones, with around 82% as singletons. Healthy people donating bone marrow made up the donors. The clonotype originates from a young woman in good health and CMV-seropositive. Sequenced sample: PBMCs.

CDR3 loop: CASSVGGGVKEKLFF. CDR3 DNA sequence: TGTGCCAGCAGCGTAGGAGGGGGCGTGAAAGAAAAACTGTTTTTT. V usage is TRBV9 and J usage is TRBJ1-4, with TRBD1 identical over 7 bases. Germline CDR1 is SGDLS and CDR2 is YYNGEE. V lost 0 bases and J lost 8; bases outside the gene matches: 7. This CDR3 is 15 amino acids long.